The 14 T cell receptor beta chains below were found in one sample sequenced in a study of blood T cell repertoires in COVID-19. The assay was immunoSEQ multiplex PCR, and TCRdb's table has in-frame clones only and misses some. The table has approximately 300,000 clones, roughly 88% seen once; the top ten hold 3% to 4%. Sequencing was performed on peripheral blood. The source of these receptors is a woman in her 50s with active or convalescent COVID-19.

The rearrangement links TRBV12-3 or TRBV12-4 to TRBJ2-3; 8 positions match TRBD1. The CDR3 has 13 amino acids. With 7 bases clipped from V and 4 bases from J, the junction kept 4 bases outside the gene matches. This CDR3 is CASNKQGADTQYF. The DNA of the CDR3 is TGTGCCAGCAACAAACAGGGGGCAGATACGCAGTATTTT.

CDR3 amino acids: CASSYLVAGESSYNEQFF. CDR3 coding DNA: TGTGCCAGCAGTTATTTAGTAGCGGGAGAGAGCTCCTACAATGAGCAGTTCTTC. The V call is TRBV6-2 or TRBV6-3, the J call TRBJ2-1; 9 bases line up with TRBD2. Germline loops: CDR1 MNHEY, CDR2 SVGEGT. The CDR3 loop spans 18 amino acids. The trim removed 3 bases at V and 0 bases at J, leaving 9 bases unmatched.

The chain is built from TRBV27 and TRBJ1-3; maybe TRBD1 (5 bases). CDR3 length: 15 amino acids. The germline V gene has CDR1 MNHEY and CDR2 SMNVEV (reference sequence). Trimming took off 5 bases at V and 0 bases at J, with 11 bases between the two ends. The DNA of the CDR3 is TGTGCCAGCAGTCCGACAGCCGCCTCTGGAAACACCATATATTTT. It codes for CASSPTAASGNTIYF.

This chain links TRBV5-1 with TRBJ2-4, with 9 bases that match TRBD1. CDR3 length: 14 residues. Germline lookup yields CDR1 SGHRS and CDR2 YFSETQ. The ends lost 7 bases at V and 5 bases at J; junction bases unmatched: 7. This CDR3 reads CASGMGQGQNIQYF. The CDR3 DNA reads as TGCGCCAGCGGGATGGGACAGGGTCAAAACATTCAGTACTTC.

The count of this clone is one. This chain connects TRBV27 to TRBJ1-5; D ambiguous. The ends were cut back, 5 bases at V and 0 bases at J, with 11 bases in the middle. The CDR3 length is 15 residues. Germline-derived CDR1 and CDR2 are MNHEY and SMNVEV (reference sequence). CDR3 sequence: CASSRLPGSNQPQHF. CDR3 DNA sequence: TGTGCCAGCAGTCGCCTCCCCGGTAGCAATCAGCCCCAGCATTTT.

On this clone itself: Distinct nucleotide sequences in the sample also encode this CDR3. The rearrangement links TRBV5-4 to TRBJ2-7; 8 nucleotides match TRBD2. The V gene's germline CDR1 is SGHNT and CDR2 YYREEE (reference sequence). V shed 2 bases and J 4 bases; nucleotides not matched to a gene: 2. This CDR3 is 13 amino acids long. The CDR3 bases are TGTGCCAGCAGCTTAACGGGGGGGTACGAGCAGTACTTC. Translating it yields CASSLTGGYEQYF.

The chain recombines TRBV25-1 with TRBJ1-2; no reliable D call. The CDR3 covers 15 residues. Germline CDR1 and CDR2: MGHDK and SYGVNS. Trimming took 2 bases from V and 5 from J, leaving 15 bases between them. The CDR3 DNA follows: TGTGCCAGCAGTGAAGGAGTCGGGGATTGGTATGGCTACACCTTC. Its translation is CASSEGVGDWYGYTF.

The CDR3, as DNA: TGTGCCAGCAGCTTACATTTTTTCCCCAGGGCGTCCTACGAGCAGTACTTC. This gives the protein CASSLHFFPRASYEQYF. V usage is TRBV7-2 and J usage is TRBJ2-7, with TRBD1 as a possible D gene (5 bases). The CDR3 runs to 17 residues. The germline CDR1 and CDR2 sequences are SGHTA and FQGNSA. Trimming removed 2 bases from V and 1 base from J, with 18 bases in between.

The chain joins TRBV7-2 to TRBJ2-3; D possibly corresponds to TRBD2 (6 bases). Germline lookup yields CDR1 SGHTA and CDR2 FQGNSA. The CDR3 loop spans 14 amino acids. V dropped 3 bases and J dropped 4 bases, with 11 bases sitting between them. The CDR3 spells CASSFGSPPDTQYF. CDR3 DNA: TGTGCCAGCAGCTTCGGGAGTCCCCCAGATACGCAGTATTTT.

V and J are TRBV21-1 and TRBJ2-7; TRBD2 is the table's D call, not checked against the DNA. TRBV21-1 is designated a pseudogene. The CDR3 loop spans 16 amino acids. CDR3 coding DNA: TGTGCCAGCAGCAAACAACTAGCGGTTAGGATAAACGAGCAGTACTTC. Its protein product is CASSKQLAVRINEQYF.

V usage is TRBV2 and J usage is TRBJ2-3; D is possibly TRBD1 (6 bases). The CDR3 loop spans 15 amino acids. V dropped 3 bases and J dropped 2 bases, with 12 bases sitting between them. Germline V gene data show CDR1 as SNHLY and CDR2 as FYNNEI. Written as DNA, the CDR3 is TGTGCCAGCAGTGAGTCCGGACAGCTCACAGATACGCAGTATTTT. Translating it yields CASSESGQLTDTQYF.

V and J are TRBV30 and TRBJ2-7, with D tentatively TRBD2 (5 bases). Germline V gene data show CDR1 as GTSNPN and CDR2 as SVGIG (reference sequence). The CDR3 covers 13 residues. The ends were cut back, 2 bases at V and 3 bases at J, with 11 bases in the middle. This CDR3 reads CAWSPAGVYEQYF. The CDR3 nucleotides read TGTGCCTGGAGTCCCGCCGGGGTCTACGAGCAGTACTTC.

The V gene is TRBV27, the J gene TRBJ2-1; TRBD2 agrees at 12 bases. CDR1 MNHEY and CDR2 SMNVEV come from the germline V gene (reference sequence). The CDR3 is made up of 15 amino acids. Germline trimming cut 5 bases from V and 6 bases from J; bases unmatched to any gene: 5. The CDR3 is CASSPLAGGTNEQFF. In DNA form, the CDR3 reads TGTGCCAGCAGTCCACTAGCGGGGGGTACCAATGAGCAGTTCTTC.

The chain links TRBV20-1 to TRBJ2-3, with 13 bases matching TRBD2. The CDR3 extends over 15 amino acids. The junction had 4 bases not matched to a gene; V was cut back by 3 bases and J by 4 bases. In germline, CDR1 is DFQATT, CDR2 SNEGSKA (reference sequence). CDR3 sequence: CSASGTSGTADTQYF. CDR3 coding DNA: TGCAGTGCTAGTGGGACTAGCGGGACGGCAGATACGCAGTATTTT.